The next 3 T cell receptor beta chains were all read from a single sample in a study of T cell repertoires in cytomegalovirus infection. The antigens for these receptors are not known. MiXCR, run by TCRdb on the reads, gives a single entry per CDR3 protein. The table records about 920,000 distinct CDR3 sequences, under 40% of them present only once. The sequences come from cultured CD8+ T cells from PBMCs, collected from culture after CMV antigen stimulation. All receptors derive from a human donor in good health (CMV status not recorded). Some clones in this sample may be carry-over from other donors' samples.

In regard to this clonotype: A much bigger clone sits one base away, suggesting this may be a read error. The CDR3 nucleotides are TGTGCCAGCAGCTTAGTTCTGGGTAGCCACGAGCAGTACGTC. This codes for CASSLVLGSHEQYV. The V call is TRBV7-2, the J call TRBJ2-7; D is undetermined. The V and J ends lost 1 base and 5 bases respectively, with 12 bases between them. This CDR3 has 14 residues. From germline, CDR1 is SGHTA and CDR2 FQGNSA.

As concerns this clonotype: A much bigger clone sits one base away, suggesting this may be a read error. The chain is built from TRBV7-6 and TRBJ2-1; 7 bases fit TRBD2. There are 15 residues in the CDR3. Germline V CDR1 and CDR2: SGHVS, FNYEAQ. DNA for the CDR3: TGTGCCAGCAGCCCCTTCGGGGGGAAATCCAATGAGCAGATCTTC. This gives the protein CASSPFGGKSNEQIF.

The J gene is TRBJ2-1, the V gene TRBV6-1; TRBD2 matches at 11 bases. V was clipped by 7 bases and J by 7 bases; unmatched bases: 6. The germline CDR1 and CDR2 sequences are MNHNS and SASEGT. The CDR3 is 14 amino acids. In DNA form, the CDR3 reads TGTGCCAGCACACTAGCGGGGGTGCGTAATGAGCAGTTCTTC. Amino acid sequence: CASTLAGVRNEQFF.